This T cell receptor beta chain was documented in a study of PD-1 blockade in classical Hodgkin lymphoma. Study context: Once every 2 weeks, patients received intravenous nivolumab at 3 mg/kg.

Every one of the patients relapsed after autologous stem cell transplantation (brentuximab vedotin exposure was variable). The table came from immunoSEQ multiplex PCR; TCRdb's copy has only in-frame clones and leaves some out. In the table there are nearly 60,000 clones, around 90% of which are singletons. The junction had 8 bases not matched to a gene; V was cut back by 5 bases and J by 0 bases. Per the germline V gene, CDR1 is SEHNR and CDR2 is FQNEAQ (reference sequence). The CDR3 is 16 residues long. The sample consisted of peripheral blood mononuclear cells (PBMCs), taken before the second cycle of nivolumab. The receptor was isolated from a human donor with classical Hodgkin lymphoma. This chain links TRBV7-9 with TRBJ2-3; TRBD1 matches at 7 bases. CDR3 sequence: CASSPYTGESTDTQYF. The DNA of the CDR3 is TGTGCCAGCAGCCCTTATACAGGGGAGAGCACAGATACGCAGTATTTT.